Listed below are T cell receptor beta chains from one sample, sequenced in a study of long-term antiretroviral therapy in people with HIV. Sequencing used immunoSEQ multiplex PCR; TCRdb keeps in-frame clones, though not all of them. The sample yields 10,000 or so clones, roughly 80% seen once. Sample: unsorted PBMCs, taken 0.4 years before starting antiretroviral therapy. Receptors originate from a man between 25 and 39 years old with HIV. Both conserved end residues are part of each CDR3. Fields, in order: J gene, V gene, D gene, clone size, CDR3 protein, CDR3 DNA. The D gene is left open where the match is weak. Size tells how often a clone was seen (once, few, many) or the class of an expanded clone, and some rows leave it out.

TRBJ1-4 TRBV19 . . CATREGEKLFF TGTGCCACCCGAGAAGGCGAAAAACTGTTTTTT
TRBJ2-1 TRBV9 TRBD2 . CASSAREGGGQFF TGTGCCAGCAGCGCTAGGGAGGGCGGGGGGCAGTTCTTC
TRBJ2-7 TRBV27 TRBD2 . CASRPTSGSYEQYF TGTGCCAGCAGACCCACTAGCGGGAGCTACGAGCAGTACTTC
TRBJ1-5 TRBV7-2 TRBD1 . CASSLRQGKNQPQHF TGTGCCAGCAGCCTAAGACAGGGGAAAAATCAGCCCCAGCATTTT
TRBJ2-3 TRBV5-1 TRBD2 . CASSSGLASSTDTQYF TGCGCCAGCAGCTCGGGACTAGCTTCTAGCACAGATACGCAGTATTTT
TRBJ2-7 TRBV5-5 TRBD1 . CASSPPTGDYEQYF TGTGCCAGCAGCCCGCCGACAGGGGATTACGAGCAGTACTTC
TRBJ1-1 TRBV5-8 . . CASSLAGTNTEAFF TGTGCCAGCAGCTTGGCAGGGACGAACACTGAAGCTTTCTTT
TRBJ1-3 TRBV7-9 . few CASSLVGISSGNTIYF TGTGCCAGCAGCTTAGTCGGGATAAGCTCTGGAAACACCATATATTTT
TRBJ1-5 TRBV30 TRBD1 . CAWSIGQGGQPQHF TGTGCCTGGAGTATAGGACAGGGAGGGCAGCCCCAGCATTTT
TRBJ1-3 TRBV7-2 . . CASSLGGQSSGNTIYF TGTGCCAGCAGCTTAGGGGGACAAAGCTCTGGAAACACCATATATTTT
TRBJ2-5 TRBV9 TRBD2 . CASSGAGGGRQETQYF TGTGCCAGCAGCGGAGCCGGGGGGGGGAGGCAAGAGACCCAGTACTTC
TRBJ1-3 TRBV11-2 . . CASSLASRRQDTIYF TGTGCCAGCAGCTTAGCTTCCCGGCGTCAGGACACCATATATTTT
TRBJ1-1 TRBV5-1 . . CASSLDAGTEAFF TGCGCCAGCAGCTTGGATGCGGGCACTGAAGCTTTCTTT
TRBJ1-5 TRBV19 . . CASSITGRYQPQHF TGTGCCAGTAGTATAACAGGGAGGTATCAGCCCCAGCATTTT
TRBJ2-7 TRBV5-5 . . CASSWRGVRVTSYEQYF TGTGCCAGCAGCTGGAGGGGAGTCCGGGTTACCTCCTACGAGCAGTACTTC
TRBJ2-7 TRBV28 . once CATRPLGYGWEQYF TGTGCCACCCGGCCGTTGGGGTATGGGTGGGAGCAGTACTTC
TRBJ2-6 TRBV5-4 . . CASSLPGSGANVLTF TGTGCCAGCAGCTTACCGGGCTCTGGGGCCAACGTCCTGACTTTC
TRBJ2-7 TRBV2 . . CASVVPYEQYF TGTGCCAGCGTTGTTCCCTACGAGCAGTACTTC
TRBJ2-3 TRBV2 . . CASSEVTSTDTQYF TGTGCCAGCAGTGAAGTAACTAGCACAGATACGCAGTATTTT
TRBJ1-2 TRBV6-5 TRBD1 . CASSWSLQGEGYTF TGTGCCAGCAGTTGGAGCCTACAGGGGGAGGGCTACACCTTC
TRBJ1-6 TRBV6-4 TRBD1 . CASSEGQGNSPLHF TGTGCCAGCAGTGAGGGACAGGGTAATTCACCCCTCCACTTT
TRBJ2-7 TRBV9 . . CASSVDRGAEEQYF TGTGCCAGCAGCGTAGATCGGGGGGCGGAGGAGCAGTACTTC
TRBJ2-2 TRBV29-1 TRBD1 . CSVQRTGTENTGELFF TGCAGCGTACAACGAACCGGGACAGAAAACACCGGGGAGCTGTTTTTT
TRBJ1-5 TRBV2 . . CASSESSYSNQPQHF TGTGCCAGCAGTGAAAGCAGCTATAGCAATCAGCCCCAGCATTTT
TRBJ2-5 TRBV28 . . CASSEETQYF TGTGCCAGCAGTGAGGAGACCCAGTACTTC
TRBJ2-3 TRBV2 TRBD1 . CASSEYPRGGQGLPF TGTGCCAGCAGTGAATATCCGAGGGGGGGACAGGGGCTCCCCTTT
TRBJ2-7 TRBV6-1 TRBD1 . CASTRDRAYEQYF TGTGCCAGCACCCGGGACAGAGCCTACGAGCAGTACTTC
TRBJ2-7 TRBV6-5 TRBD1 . CASSYEGTGAYEQYF TGTGCCAGCAGTTACGAGGGGACAGGGGCCTACGAGCAGTACTTC
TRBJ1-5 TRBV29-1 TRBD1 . CSVEDGTGGNQPQHF TGCAGCGTTGAAGATGGGACAGGGGGCAATCAGCCCCAGCATTTT
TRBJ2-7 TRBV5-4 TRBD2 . CASSRGTSGSIPYEQYF TGTGCCAGCAGCCGGGGGACTAGCGGAAGTATCCCCTACGAGCAGTACTTC
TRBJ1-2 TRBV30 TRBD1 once CAWSVGTGPPPNYGYTF TGTGCCTGGAGTGTTGGGACAGGGCCACCCCCTAACTATGGCTACACCTTC